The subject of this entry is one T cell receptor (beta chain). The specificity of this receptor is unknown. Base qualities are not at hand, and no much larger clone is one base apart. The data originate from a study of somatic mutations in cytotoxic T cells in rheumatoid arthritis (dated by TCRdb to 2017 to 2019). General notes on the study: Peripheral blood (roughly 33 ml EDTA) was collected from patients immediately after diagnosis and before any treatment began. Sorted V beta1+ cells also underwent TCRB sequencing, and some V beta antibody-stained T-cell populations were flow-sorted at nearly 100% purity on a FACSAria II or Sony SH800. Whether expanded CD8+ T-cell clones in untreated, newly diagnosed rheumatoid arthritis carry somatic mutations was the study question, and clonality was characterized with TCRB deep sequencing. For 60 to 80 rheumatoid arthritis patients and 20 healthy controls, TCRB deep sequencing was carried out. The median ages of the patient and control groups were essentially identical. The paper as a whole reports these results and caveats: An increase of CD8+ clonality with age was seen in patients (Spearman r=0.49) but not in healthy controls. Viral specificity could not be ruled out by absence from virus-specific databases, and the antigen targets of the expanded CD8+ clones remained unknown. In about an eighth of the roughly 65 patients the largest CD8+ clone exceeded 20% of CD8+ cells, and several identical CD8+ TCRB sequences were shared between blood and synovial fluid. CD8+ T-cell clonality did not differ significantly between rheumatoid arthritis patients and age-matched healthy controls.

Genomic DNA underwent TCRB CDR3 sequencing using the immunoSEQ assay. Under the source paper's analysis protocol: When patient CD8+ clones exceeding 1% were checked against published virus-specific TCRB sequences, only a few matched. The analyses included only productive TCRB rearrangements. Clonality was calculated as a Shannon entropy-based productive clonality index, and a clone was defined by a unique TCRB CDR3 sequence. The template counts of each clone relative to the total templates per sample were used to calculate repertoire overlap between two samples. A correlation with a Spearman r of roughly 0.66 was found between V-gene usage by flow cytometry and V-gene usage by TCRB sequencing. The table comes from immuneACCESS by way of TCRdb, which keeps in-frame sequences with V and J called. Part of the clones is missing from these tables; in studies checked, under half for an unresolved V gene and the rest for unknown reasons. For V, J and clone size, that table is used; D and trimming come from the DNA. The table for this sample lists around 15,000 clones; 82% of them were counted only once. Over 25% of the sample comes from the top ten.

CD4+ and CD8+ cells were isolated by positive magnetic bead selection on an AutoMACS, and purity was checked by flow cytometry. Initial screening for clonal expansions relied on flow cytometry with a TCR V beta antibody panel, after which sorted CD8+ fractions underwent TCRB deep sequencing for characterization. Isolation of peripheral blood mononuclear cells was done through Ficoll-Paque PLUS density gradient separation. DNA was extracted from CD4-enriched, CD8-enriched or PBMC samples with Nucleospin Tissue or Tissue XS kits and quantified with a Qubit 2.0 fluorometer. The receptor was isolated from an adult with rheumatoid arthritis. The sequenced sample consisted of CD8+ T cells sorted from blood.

The bases are TGTGCCACCAGCAGAGATCGGATGTATTTT. Protein translation: CATSRDRMYF. The chain employs TRBV15 and TRBJ2-3; a confident D gene designation cannot be given. Sequences LNHNV (CDR1) and YYDKDF (CDR2) are obtained from the germline V gene (reference sequence). The V end loses 0 bases and the J end loses 14 bases, and a stretch of 6 bases separates them. The CDR3 starts with the cysteine, ends with the phenylalanine, and has 10 residues. CDR3 DNA only is kept here, 30 bases in frame from base 1.